This TCR beta chain was captured by sequencing in a study of identical twins. General study points: Beta out-of-frame sequences displayed a weaker excess of sharing between twins. Fewer insertions marked abundant cord blood beta clonotypes; young adult naive trended weakly, memory not at all.

TCRdb re-called the 5' RACE reads with MiXCR, one entry per CDR3 protein. The sample shows about 530,000 distinct CDR3 sequences, 12% to 15% of them seen only once. The CDR3 sequence is 15 residues long. With 3 bases clipped from V and 9 bases from J, the junction kept 6 bases outside the gene matches. The germline gives CDR1 MNHNS, CDR2 SASEGT. Comments on this clonotype: Its antigen is currently unknown.

The same sample was also studied in work on yellow fever vaccine responses in identical twins.

This sequence was found in a woman aged 18-29 years in good health. The sample comprised CD4+ T cells sorted from blood. The rearrangement uses TRBV6-1 and TRBJ2-1; TRBD2 aligns across 12 bases. CDR3 sequence (DNA): TGTGCCAGCAGTGACCCGGGACTAGCGGGCTTTGAGCAGTTCTTC. This gives the protein CASSDPGLAGFEQFF.